This section outlines one T cell receptor beta chain sequence together with its context. Its antigen is unknown. Molecules of cDNA were individually given unique molecular identifiers that were attached to them. In TCRdb, the 5' RACE reads were re-called with MiXCR into one record per CDR3 protein. This table holds some 87,000 distinct CDR3 sequences, roughly an eighth found once. Germline loops: CDR1 SGHRS, CDR2 YFSETQ. The junction had 5 bases not matched to a gene; V was cut back by 2 bases and J by 1 base. This CDR3 contains 15 residues. This sample was included in a study of early T cells in non-severe SARS-CoV-2 infection. Study-wide results and limits: There was a bias toward anti-spike CD8 responses in VDJdb matching, which missed private and CD4 specificities.

The receptor was derived from an adult who was a healthcare worker with PCR-confirmed SARS-CoV-2 infection or an uninfected control (not recorded which). The rearrangement links TRBV5-1 to TRBJ1-1; the match to TRBD1 covers 7 bases. The specimen sequenced was whole blood. The chain's CDR3 is CASSFPTGENTEAFF. CDR3 in DNA: TGCGCCAGCAGCTTTCCTACAGGGGAGAACACTGAAGCTTTCTTT.